These 5 T cell receptor beta chains came from one sample sequenced in a study of shared clonotypes between healthy human individuals. Assay used: immunoSEQ multiplex PCR; TCRdb lists only in-frame clones, some missing. The sample contains around 690,000 clones, roughly 88% of which appear only once. The sequenced material came from memory CD8+ T cells from PBMCs. Subset reported: CD45RO+ cells pooled with CCR7-negative TemRA cells. The source of these receptors is a man aged 18 to 30 in good health. Some clones in this sample may be carry-over from other donors' samples.

This clone was counted a few times. The chain employs TRBV7-6 and TRBJ1-1; D not resolved. In germline, CDR1 is SGHVS, CDR2 FNYEAQ. V shed 1 base and J shed 7 bases, with 7 bases lying between them. The length of the CDR3 is 12 residues. CDR3 amino acids: CASSLVGSEAFF. The DNA of the CDR3 is TGTGCCAGCAGCTTAGTTGGCAGTGAAGCTTTCTTT.

The chain carries TRBV28 and TRBJ1-1, with 9 bases fitting TRBD1. Germline loops: CDR1 MDHEN, CDR2 SYDVKM. The CDR3 contains 16 residues. Trimming at V came to 5 bases and at J to 2 bases, leaving 9 bases not matched to a gene. The CDR3 coding sequence is TGTGCCAGCAGTATAAAGACAGGGGGAAGAAACACTGAAGCTTTCTTT. It is translated as CASSIKTGGRNTEAFF.

The V call is TRBV10-3, the J call TRBJ1-1; D remains ambiguous. This CDR3 region has 16 residues. The germline V and J ends were trimmed by 2 bases and 1 base, with 14 bases remaining between them. Germline CDR1 is ENHRY and CDR2 is SYGVKD. The DNA of the CDR3 is TGTGCCATCAGTGAGGGCCCCGGGGAGGGGAACACTGAAGCTTTCTTT. This gives the protein CAISEGPGEGNTEAFF.

The chain is built from TRBV7-8 and TRBJ2-4, with D possibly being TRBD1 (5 bases). The V and J ends lost 1 base and 4 bases respectively, with 14 bases between them. CDR1 and CDR2 (germline): SGHVS, FQNEAQ. CDR3 size: 16 residues. CDR3 sequence: CASSLVGVGYKNIQYF. The CDR3 region has the DNA TGTGCCAGCAGCTTAGTAGGGGTCGGCTATAAAAACATTCAGTACTTC.

This clone was counted only a few times. The genes are TRBV19 and TRBJ2-1, with D tentatively TRBD2 (6 bases). V dropped 6 bases and J dropped 9 bases, with 12 bases sitting between them. The CDR3 is 12 amino acids. Germline V gives CDR1 LNHDA, CDR2 SQIVND (reference sequence). The CDR3 DNA sequence: TGTGCCAGTAGCAGGGACTTGGGTGAGCAGTTCTTC. Translating gives CASSRDLGEQFF.